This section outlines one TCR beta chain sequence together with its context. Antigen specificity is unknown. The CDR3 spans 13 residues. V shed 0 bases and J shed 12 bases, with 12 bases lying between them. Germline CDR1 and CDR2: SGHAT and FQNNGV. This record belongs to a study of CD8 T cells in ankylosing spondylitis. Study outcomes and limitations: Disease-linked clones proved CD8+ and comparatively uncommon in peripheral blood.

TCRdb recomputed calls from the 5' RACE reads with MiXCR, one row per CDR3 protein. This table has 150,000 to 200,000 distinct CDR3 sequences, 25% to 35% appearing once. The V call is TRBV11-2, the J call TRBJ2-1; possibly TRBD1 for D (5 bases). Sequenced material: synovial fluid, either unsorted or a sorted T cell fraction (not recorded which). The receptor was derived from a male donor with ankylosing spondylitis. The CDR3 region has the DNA TGTGCCAGCAGCTTAGATTACAGGATTGTGCAGTTCTTC. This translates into CASSLDYRIVQFF.